These 15 T cell receptor beta chains share one sample of origin, sequenced in a study of T cell repertoires in cytomegalovirus infection. One entry per CDR3 protein, called by TCRdb with MiXCR from the reads. The data show 400,000 to 550,000 distinct CDR3 sequences, with about 11% seen just once and about 9.4% held by the top ten. The sequenced material came from PBMCs. The source is a human donor in good health (CMV status not recorded). Some clones in this sample may be carry-over from other donors' samples.

This clonotype was counted at least ten times. The chain has TRBV7-3 and TRBJ2-6; D is undetermined. This CDR3 comprises 15 residues. Germline V gene data show CDR1 as SGHTA and CDR2 as FQGTGA. The V end was cut by 1 base, the J end by 1 base, with 5 bases between. CDR3 loop: CASSLRPSGANVLTF. CDR3 sequence (DNA): TGTGCCAGCAGCTTAAGGCCATCTGGGGCCAACGTCCTGACTTTC.

There are a few counts of this clonotype. The CDR3 coding sequence is TGTGCCAGCAGCACCATGGGTGTCAAACGGGAGACCCAGTACTTC. Translated: CASSTMGVKRETQYF. The chain uses TRBV14 and TRBJ2-5; D is unclear. V was cut by 5 bases and J by 5 bases, with 18 bases left in between. CDR3 length: 15 amino acids. Looked up from germline, CDR1 is SGHDN and CDR2 is FVKESK.

This clonotype was counted ten times or more. The chain couples TRBV30 to TRBJ2-7; D not resolved. The ends were cut back, 0 bases at V and 4 bases at J, with 7 bases in the middle. The CDR3 extends over 12 amino acids. Germline values: CDR1 GTSNPN, CDR2 SVGIG (reference sequence). Here the CDR3 DNA reads TGTGCCTGGAGTGTATCGGGTTACGAGCAGTACTTC. It encodes CAWSVSGYEQYF.

This clonotype was seen a few times. The V call is TRBV29-1, the J call TRBJ2-4; D possibly corresponds to TRBD1 (5 bases). Germline assignment: CDR1 SQVTM and CDR2 ANQGSEA. The V end lost 7 bases, the J end lost 2 bases, and 12 bases lay between the germline ends. The CDR3 is 13 amino acids. The CDR3 region is CSASTVTKNIQYF. The DNA of the CDR3 is TGCAGCGCTTCGACAGTTACCAAAAACATTCAGTACTTC.

This clonotype occurred many times. The rearrangement joins TRBV27 to TRBJ2-7, with D tentatively TRBD1 or TRBD2 (5 bases each). Trimming left V 6 bases short and J 2 bases short, with 14 bases between. The CDR3 totals 14 residues. CDR1 is MNHEY, CDR2 SMNVEV, per germline (reference sequence). This CDR3 is CASSLGVGTYEQYF. The CDR3 nucleotides read TGTGCCAGCAGCTTGGGGGTCGGAACCTACGAGCAGTACTTC.

This clonotype has ten or more counts. This sequence joins TRBV7-9 and TRBJ1-1, with 10 bases lining up with TRBD1. Unmatched junction bases numbered 10, after V lost 2 bases and J lost 7 bases. Germline values: CDR1 SEHNR, CDR2 FQNEAQ (reference sequence). CDR3 length: 16 residues. CDR3 sequence (DNA): TGTGCCAGCAGCTTAAGGGGGACAGGGGCCTCGGGTGAAGCTTTCTTT. Amino acids: CASSLRGTGASGEAFF.

This clonotype was recorded a few times. This chain links TRBV28 with TRBJ2-1; no definite D call. Germline CDR1 and CDR2: MDHEN and SYDVKM. This CDR3 is 14 amino acids long. The V and J ends lost 7 bases and 4 bases respectively, with 14 bases between them. CDR3 amino acids: CASIGSVGYNEQFF. The DNA of the CDR3 is TGTGCCAGCATCGGGTCAGTAGGTTACAATGAGCAGTTCTTC.

The sample holds a few counts of this clonotype. The chain employs TRBV14 and TRBJ2-5; no clear D gene. Trimming removed 0 bases from V and 5 bases from J, with 10 bases in between. CDR1 is SGHDN, CDR2 FVKESK, per germline. CDR3 length: 14 amino acids. The CDR3: CASSQDLLRETQYF. The CDR3 DNA is TGTGCCAGCAGCCAAGATCTACTAAGGGAGACCCAGTACTTC.

This clonotype was observed a single time. The rearrangement joins TRBV29-1 to TRBJ2-1; D unclear. The V end was cut by 5 bases, the J end by 0 bases, with 14 bases between. Per germline, CDR1 SQVTM and CDR2 ANQGSEA. The CDR3 runs 15 residues. The CDR3 nucleotides read TGCAGCGTTATTTATTGGATTAGCTCCTACAATGAGCAGTTCTTC. It encodes CSVIYWISSYNEQFF.

This clonotype was detected ten times or more. The chain links TRBV7-6 to TRBJ2-2, with 9 bases fitting TRBD1. Germline values: CDR1 SGHVS, CDR2 FNYEAQ. CDR3 length equals 16 residues. With 5 bases clipped from V and 1 base from J, the junction kept 5 bases outside the gene matches. The CDR3 here is CASSRGQGMNTGELFF. The CDR3 nucleotides are TGTGCCAGCAGCCGTGGACAGGGGATGAACACCGGGGAGCTGTTTTTT.

The rearrangement uses TRBV20-1 and TRBJ1-5; D is perhaps TRBD1 (5 bases). Germline values: CDR1 DFQATT, CDR2 SNEGSKA (reference sequence). This CDR3 has 14 residues. Between the trimmed V and J ends, which lost 1 base and 9 bases, there was a span of 16 bases. This CDR3 is CSARGGAAGRPQHF. In DNA form, the CDR3 reads TGCAGTGCTAGAGGTGGGGCAGCCGGGCGGCCCCAGCATTTT.

This clonotype was found many times. The chain employs TRBV3-1 and TRBJ1-5; perhaps TRBD1 as D (5 bases). The CDR3 has 12 amino acids. V lost 8 bases and J lost 7, with 12 bases in between. The germline V gene encodes CDR1 LGHDT and CDR2 YNNKEL (reference sequence). CDR3 amino acids: CASGGGPQPQHF. CDR3 nucleotide sequence: TGTGCCAGCGGGGGAGGGCCCCAGCCCCAGCATTTT.

In this sample, this clonotype turned up many times. The J gene is TRBJ2-5, the V gene TRBV7-2; 11 bases align to TRBD2. With V trimmed by 4 bases and J by 5 bases, 15 bases remained unmatched. From germline, CDR1 is SGHTA and CDR2 FQGNSA. This CDR3 contains 18 residues. The CDR3 loop is CASSSRGRTSGSRETQYF. The CDR3, as DNA: TGTGCCAGCAGCTCTAGAGGGCGGACTAGCGGGTCTCGGGAGACCCAGTACTTC.

At least ten counts were recorded for this clonotype. The chain employs TRBV11-2 and TRBJ2-7, with D unresolved. The CDR3 extends over 15 amino acids. Germline V gene data show CDR1 as SGHAT and CDR2 as FQNNGV. The ends were cut back, 2 bases at V and 1 base at J, with 12 bases in the middle. This CDR3 is CASSLSSDVSYEQYF. For the CDR3, the DNA is TGTGCCAGCAGCTTATCTTCAGATGTTTCCTACGAGCAGTACTTC.

The sample holds one count of this clonotype. The J gene is TRBJ2-2, the V gene TRBV29-1; D ambiguous. The CDR3 is 13 amino acids. V lost 3 bases, J lost 2 bases, and 7 bases lay in between. Germline V lookup: CDR1 SQVTM, CDR2 ANQGSEA. CDR3 sequence: CSVDNRNTGELFF. In nucleotides, the CDR3 is TGCAGCGTTGATAACCGAAACACCGGGGAGCTGTTTTTT.